This is a list of T cell receptor beta chains from one sample in a study of beta chain features in type 1 diabetes. TCRdb keeps only in-frame clones here, not all; method: immunoSEQ multiplex PCR. The table records a few hundred thousand clones, around 10% of them present only once. Sequencing used central memory CD4+ T cells from blood. The receptors were sampled from a man aged 30-40 years with type 1 diabetes. CDR3s include the opening cysteine and the closing phenylalanine or tryptophan. D genes are given only for firm matches. Clone size is shown for a subset of rows, as once, few, many or a class of expanded clone.

abundance,d_gene,v_gene,j_gene,CDR3nt,CDR3aa
few,NA,TRBV6-5,TRBJ2-3,TGTGCCAGCAGTTACTTGAGGGGGGCAGATACGCAGTATTTT,CASSYLRGADTQYF
NA,TRBD1,TRBV7-2,TRBJ2-7,TGTGCCAGCAGCTCCTCAACAGGGGCGACCTACGAGCAGTACTTC,CASSSSTGATYEQYF
NA,TRBD2,TRBV30,TRBJ2-5,TGTGCCTGGAGTGTACCTAGCGGCCAAGAGACCCAGTACTTC,CAWSVPSGQETQYF
many,TRBD2,TRBV7-2,TRBJ2-7,TGTGCCAGCAGCTTCCTTAGCGGGAGGGAACGCGAGCAGTACTTC,CASSFLSGREREQYF
few,NA,TRBV19,TRBJ1-1,TGTGCCAGTAGTATTATGGGGGCGCGGGGCACTGAAGCTTTCTTT,CASSIMGARGTEAFF
NA,NA,TRBV5-1,TRBJ1-1,TGCGCCAGCAGGTTCGAGAACACTGAAGCTTTCTTT,CASRFENTEAFF
NA,NA,TRBV10-3,TRBJ2-7,TGTGCCAGCAGGTCGGAATCCTACGAGCAGTACTTC,CASRSESYEQYF
few,NA,TRBV19,TRBJ1-5,TGTGCCAGTAGTATGGCGTCGGGGAACCAGCCCCAGCATTTT,CASSMASGNQPQHF
NA,NA,TRBV2,TRBJ1-2,TGTGCCAGCAAAAAGGGAGAAGGAACTGGTGGCTACACCTTC,CASKKGEGTGGYTF
NA,TRBD2,TRBV7-2,TRBJ2-1,TGTGCCAGCAGCTTAGTGGCGGGAGTTTTCGAGCAGTTCTTC,CASSLVAGVFEQFF
NA,NA,TRBV19,TRBJ1-1,TGTGCCAGTAGTATAAGAGGTCGGCAGCCTGAAGCTTTCTTT,CASSIRGRQPEAFF
few,NA,TRBV5-4,TRBJ2-1,TGTGCCAGCAGCCAAGACGGGAGCTCCTACAATGAGCAGTTCTTC,CASSQDGSSYNEQFF
NA,NA,TRBV2,TRBJ1-5,TGTGCCAGCAGTGGACACGGGGGCAATCAGCCCCAGCATTTT,CASSGHGGNQPQHF
few,NA,TRBV5-1,TRBJ2-5,TGCGCCAGCAGCTTGGCCAGCGGAAAAGAGACCCAGTACTTC,CASSLASGKETQYF
NA,NA,TRBV2,TRBJ1-3,TGTGCCAGCAGCTTAAGGCAGGGTCTCAACACCATATATTTT,CASSLRQGLNTIYF
NA,NA,TRBV23-1,TRBJ2-7,TGCGCCAGCAGCTTGGGGGGAACTTACGAGCAGTACTTC,CASSLGGTYEQYF
NA,TRBD2,TRBV7-3,TRBJ2-2,TGTGCCAGCAAGGGACTAGCGCTCACGGACAACACCGGGGAGCTGTTTTTT,CASKGLALTDNTGELFF
NA,NA,TRBV20-1,TRBJ2-7,TGCAGTGCTAGCGACCGCGAGCAGTACTTC,CSASDREQYF
few,NA,TRBV13,TRBJ1-1,TGTGCCAGCAGCTTTTACACTGAAGCTTTCTTT,CASSFYTEAFF
many,NA,TRBV28,TRBJ2-2,TGTGCCAGCAGTTTCGAGGGTAACGCCGGGGAGCTGTTTTTT,CASSFEGNAGELFF
NA,NA,TRBV5-6,TRBJ1-1,TGTGCCAGCAGCTTGTCTTGGGGGCGAGGGACTGAAGCTTTCTTT,CASSLSWGRGTEAFF
NA,NA,TRBV6-5,TRBJ2-5,TGTGCCAGCAGTTATCAGGGGATGGGCCAAGAGACCCAGTACTTC,CASSYQGMGQETQYF
NA,NA,TRBV5-1,TRBJ2-5,TGCGCCAGCAGCCAAGGGGTGGCGGGCTTCCAAGAGACCCAGTACTTC,CASSQGVAGFQETQYF
few,NA,TRBV7-7,TRBJ2-1,TGTGCCAGCAGCCCAGGTCAGGGGACCAAGCAGTTCTTC,CASSPGQGTKQFF
few,NA,TRBV28,TRBJ2-3,TGTGCCAGCAGTAGATGGGGGGTCCCAGATACGCAGTATTTT,CASSRWGVPDTQYF
few,NA,TRBV7-9,TRBJ2-5,TGTGCCAGCAGCTTAGAGATGGAGACCCAGTACTTC,CASSLEMETQYF
NA,NA,TRBV7-9,TRBJ1-2,TGTGCCAGCAGCCCGAACAACTATGGCTACACCTTC,CASSPNNYGYTF
NA,TRBD2,TRBV7-9,TRBJ2-5,TGTGCCAGCAGCTTGAGCGGGAGGGGGGATTCCCAAGAGACCCAGTACTTC,CASSLSGRGDSQETQYF
many,TRBD1,TRBV7-2,TRBJ1-2,TGTGCCAGCAGCCAAGGACAGGGGTATGGCTACACCTTC,CASSQGQGYGYTF
few,TRBD1,TRBV7-2,TRBJ1-2,TGTGCCAGCAACTCCTTACAGGGGGCTTCTGGCTACACCTTC,CASNSLQGASGYTF
few,TRBD1,TRBV28,TRBJ1-2,TGTGCCAGCAGCACCCGGGACAGGGCGGACTATGGCTACACCTTC,CASSTRDRADYGYTF
few,NA,TRBV6-5,TRBJ1-5,TGTGCCAGCAGCTCACAGGGTGCGAACAATCAGCCCCAGCATTTT,CASSSQGANNQPQHF
NA,NA,TRBV9,TRBJ2-1,TGTACCAGCAGCGTAGATTTTTATGAGCAGTTCTTC,CTSSVDFYEQFF
NA,TRBD1,TRBV6-1,TRBJ2-7,TGTGCCAGCAGGCGAACCGGGACAGGGGAACGCGAGCAGTACTTC,CASRRTGTGEREQYF
few,NA,TRBV21-1,TRBJ2-1,TGTGCCAGCAGCAAAGTTCGGGTAGACAGCCCGTCGAGCTCCTACAATGAGCAGTTCTTC,CASSKVRVDSPSSSYNEQFF
NA,NA,TRBV19,TRBJ1-5,TGTGCCACCTCGGGACGGGGGGCGGATCAGCCCCAGCATTTT,CATSGRGADQPQHF
few,NA,TRBV6-6,TRBJ2-7,TGTGCCAGCCTTGTTTTTAAGCCCTACGAGCAGTACTTC,CASLVFKPYEQYF
NA,NA,TRBV5-4,TRBJ2-1,TGCGCCAGCAGCCAAATCCAGGCCTACTCCTACAATGAGCAGTTCTTC,CASSQIQAYSYNEQFF
few,NA,TRBV5-1,TRBJ2-1,TGCGCCAGCAGATCTCAAACCACTTCAGGGAATGAGCAGTTCTTC,CASRSQTTSGNEQFF
NA,NA,TRBV19,TRBJ1-1,TGTGCCAGTAGTTCCTCAGGGAGACACACTGAAGCTTTCTTT,CASSSSGRHTEAFF
NA,TRBD1,TRBV27,TRBJ1-1,TGTGCCAGCAGTTTATGGGGACAGGGAGCGAACACTGAAGCTTTCTTT,CASSLWGQGANTEAFF
few,NA,TRBV2,TRBJ2-5,TGTGCCAGCGCGACAGAAGAGACCCAGTACTTC,CASATEETQYF
few,NA,TRBV7-2,TRBJ1-4,TGTGCCAGCAGCTCGAGGGGAGGAACAACTAATGAAAAACTGTTTTTT,CASSSRGGTTNEKLFF
few,NA,TRBV12-2,TRBJ1-2,TGTGCAAGTCGCTTACATAAAAGGGGGGACTATGGCTACACCTTC,CASRLHKRGDYGYTF
few,TRBD2,TRBV5-6,TRBJ2-1,TGTGCCAGTGGGTCGACTAGCGTGGCCAATGAGCAGTTCTTC,CASGSTSVANEQFF
NA,TRBD2,TRBV28,TRBJ2-3,TGTGCCAGTCATTTAGCGGGACACACAGATACGCAGTATTTT,CASHLAGHTDTQYF
NA,TRBD1,TRBV29-1,TRBJ2-7,TGCAGCGTTGTTTTGGGACAGGGTCTCTACGAGCAGTACTTC,CSVVLGQGLYEQYF
few,TRBD1,TRBV2,TRBJ1-2,TGTGCCAGCAGGTCGAGACAGGGGAATATCGGCTACACCTTC,CASRSRQGNIGYTF
few,NA,TRBV11-1,TRBJ2-7,TGTGCCAGCAGTTCAATTGTAGTAACCCAAACCTACGAGCAGTACTTC,CASSSIVVTQTYEQYF
few,TRBD2,TRBV4-2,TRBJ2-3,TGTGCCAGCAGCCACAAACCGGGAGGGAGGGATAGCGATACGCAGTATTTT,CASSHKPGGRDSDTQYF
many,NA,TRBV5-1,TRBJ2-7,TGCGCCAGCAGCTCGGACAGTCGAGAGGCCTACGAGCAGTACTTC,CASSSDSREAYEQYF
few,NA,TRBV7-9,TRBJ2-3,TGCGCCAGCAGCCAAGATCTGGGGGTTTACGCAGATACGCAGTATTTT,CASSQDLGVYADTQYF